This T cell receptor (beta chain) was identified during a study of blood T cell repertoires in COVID-19. Per the study methods: Using reference gene primer amplification, nucleated cell counts were estimated. Using immunoSEQ multiplex PCR, the repertoire was profiled, and TCRdb retains in-frame clones only, with some absent. That table furnishes V, J and clone size, whereas the DNA furnished D and trimming. The sample shows approximately 200,000 clones, around 81% of them seen only once. The germline gives CDR1 SEHNR, CDR2 FQNEAQ (reference sequence). V gave up 0 bases and J gave up 7 bases, with 12 bases separating them. CDR3 length equals 14 residues.

This rearrangement joins TRBV7-9 to TRBJ1-2; maybe TRBD1 (5 bases). The TCR comes from a woman aged 40 to 50 with acute COVID-19. Specimen: PBMCs or T cells enriched from blood (not recorded which). As DNA, the CDR3 is TGTGCCAGCAGCTTAGCGGGGGGAGTAGGTGGCTACACCTTC. Translating gives CASSLAGGVGGYTF.